A selection of T cell receptor beta chains follows, all from one sample in a study of radiation and T cells in renal cell carcinoma. The assay was immunoSEQ multiplex PCR, and TCRdb's table has in-frame clones only and misses some. This sample yields approximately 120,000 clones, of which roughly 80% are seen a single time; around 3% belongs to the top ten. The specimen comprised blood, sampled from a patient whose treatment included radiotherapy and nephrectomy. The receptors were sampled from a woman aged 55-70 years with renal cell carcinoma. Each CDR3 is given with its conserved first and last residue. The D gene is left open where the match is weak. Not all rows give a size; the values are once, few, many and, for expanded clones, a class.

v_gene: TRBV18
abundance: once
d_gene: TRBD1
j_gene: TRBJ2-3
CDR3nt: TGTGCCAGCTCACCCCCGGGACAGAACACAGATACGCAGTATTTT
CDR3aa: CASSPPGQNTDTQYF

v_gene: TRBV16
abundance: few
d_gene: -
j_gene: TRBJ1-5
CDR3nt: TGTGCCAGCAGCCAATACAGGACACATAGCAATCAGCCCCAGCATTTT
CDR3aa: CASSQYRTHSNQPQHF

v_gene: TRBV7-2
abundance: -
d_gene: -
j_gene: TRBJ1-3
CDR3nt: TGTGCCAGCAGCCTCGATGGAAACACCATATATTTT
CDR3aa: CASSLDGNTIYF

v_gene: TRBV9
abundance: -
d_gene: TRBD2
j_gene: TRBJ2-2
CDR3nt: TGTGCCAGCAGCGCCTTAGCGGGAGGGGACACCGGGGAGCTGTTTTTT
CDR3aa: CASSALAGGDTGELFF

v_gene: TRBV28
abundance: -
d_gene: -
j_gene: TRBJ1-2
CDR3nt: TGTGCCAGCTCTTTGAGGGAATATGGCTACACCTTC
CDR3aa: CASSLREYGYTF

v_gene: TRBV6-6
abundance: -
d_gene: -
j_gene: TRBJ1-5
CDR3nt: TGTGCCAGCAGTTACTCGATGCTGGGGGTCGTGCCCCAGCATTTT
CDR3aa: CASSYSMLGVVPQHF

v_gene: TRBV5-4
abundance: -
d_gene: -
j_gene: TRBJ1-2
CDR3nt: TGTGCCAGCAGCCCAGACACTTCTAACTATGGCTACACCTTC
CDR3aa: CASSPDTSNYGYTF

v_gene: TRBV10-3
abundance: -
d_gene: TRBD1
j_gene: TRBJ2-2
CDR3nt: TGTGCCATCGGACGACAGGGGGCGCCGAACACCGGGGAGCTGTTTTTT
CDR3aa: CAIGRQGAPNTGELFF

v_gene: TRBV6-5
abundance: -
d_gene: TRBD1
j_gene: TRBJ2-7
CDR3nt: TGTGCCTCCCGACAGGGCGGCTACGAGCAGTACTTC
CDR3aa: CASRQGGYEQYF

v_gene: TRBV19
abundance: -
d_gene: -
j_gene: TRBJ1-6
CDR3nt: TGTGCCAGTAGTGACCAGGGATATAATTCACCCCTCCACTTT
CDR3aa: CASSDQGYNSPLHF

v_gene: TRBV2
abundance: -
d_gene: -
j_gene: TRBJ2-5
CDR3nt: TGTGCCAGCAGTGAACCTACCGGGGGTGGGGAGACCCAGTACTTC
CDR3aa: CASSEPTGGGETQYF

v_gene: TRBV27
abundance: -
d_gene: -
j_gene: TRBJ1-1
CDR3nt: TGTGCCAGCAGCCGTCAGGGGTGGAATGAAGCTTTCTTT
CDR3aa: CASSRQGWNEAFF

v_gene: TRBV29-1
abundance: -
d_gene: -
j_gene: TRBJ1-1
CDR3nt: TGCAGCGTGACAGGTCCGCACCCGAACACTGAAGCTTTCTTT
CDR3aa: CSVTGPHPNTEAFF

v_gene: TRBV7-9
abundance: -
d_gene: -
j_gene: TRBJ2-7
CDR3nt: TGTGCCAGCAGCTTTGACAGGAGGGACGAGCAGTACTTC
CDR3aa: CASSFDRRDEQYF

v_gene: TRBV15
abundance: -
d_gene: -
j_gene: TRBJ2-5
CDR3nt: TGTGCCACCAGCAGGATGGACGAAGGAGAGACCCAGTACTTC
CDR3aa: CATSRMDEGETQYF

v_gene: TRBV5-1
abundance: -
d_gene: -
j_gene: TRBJ2-2
CDR3nt: TGCGCCAGCAGTATCGCGAGGGGCGGGGAGCTGTTTTTT
CDR3aa: CASSIARGGELFF

v_gene: TRBV14
abundance: many
d_gene: -
j_gene: TRBJ1-2
CDR3nt: TGTGCCAGCAGCCAGGCCCAAGAGGGCTACACCTTC
CDR3aa: CASSQAQEGYTF

v_gene: TRBV11-2
abundance: -
d_gene: -
j_gene: TRBJ2-2
CDR3nt: TGTGCCAGCAGCGGGACACCCGCGAACACCGGGGAGCTGTTTTTT
CDR3aa: CASSGTPANTGELFF

v_gene: TRBV10-1
abundance: once
d_gene: -
j_gene: TRBJ2-1
CDR3nt: TGCGCCAGCAGTGAGTCGATGTCGGGGAGCAATGAGCAGTTCTTC
CDR3aa: CASSESMSGSNEQFF

v_gene: TRBV5-1
abundance: once
d_gene: TRBD1
j_gene: TRBJ1-2
CDR3nt: TGCGCCAGCAGCGCCGGACAGGGCGGCTATGGCTACACCTTC
CDR3aa: CASSAGQGGYGYTF

v_gene: TRBV6-6
abundance: many
d_gene: -
j_gene: TRBJ1-1
CDR3nt: TGTGCCAGCAGTTCCCCATGGGGCAACACTGAAGCTTTCTTT
CDR3aa: CASSSPWGNTEAFF

v_gene: TRBV9
abundance: -
d_gene: -
j_gene: TRBJ1-1
CDR3nt: TGTGCCAGCAGCGCCATGGGACGGCCTGAAGCTTTCTTT
CDR3aa: CASSAMGRPEAFF

v_gene: TRBV11-2
abundance: -
d_gene: TRBD1
j_gene: TRBJ1-6
CDR3nt: TGTGCCAGCAGCCCCCAGGGGGCAACGTCACCCCTCCACTTT
CDR3aa: CASSPQGATSPLHF

v_gene: TRBV4-3
abundance: -
d_gene: -
j_gene: TRBJ2-7
CDR3nt: TGCGCCAGCAGCCAAGGGAGACAGGCGTCCTACGAGCAGTACTTC
CDR3aa: CASSQGRQASYEQYF

v_gene: TRBV9
abundance: -
d_gene: TRBD2
j_gene: TRBJ2-3
CDR3nt: TGTGCCAGCAGCTCGGGGACTAGCGGGGACACAGATACGCAGTATTTT
CDR3aa: CASSSGTSGDTDTQYF

v_gene: TRBV11-2
abundance: -
d_gene: -
j_gene: TRBJ1-3
CDR3nt: TGTGCCAGCAGCTTAGTCAGGGCGGAGGGAGGCACCATATATTTT
CDR3aa: CASSLVRAEGGTIYF

v_gene: TRBV5-1
abundance: -
d_gene: -
j_gene: TRBJ2-7
CDR3nt: TGCGCCAGCAGCTATAAACCCTACGAGCAGTACTTC
CDR3aa: CASSYKPYEQYF

v_gene: TRBV6-5
abundance: -
d_gene: -
j_gene: TRBJ2-1
CDR3nt: TGTGCCAGCAGTTACGTGCGCGCACGGGACAATGAGCAGTTCTTC
CDR3aa: CASSYVRARDNEQFF

v_gene: TRBV30
abundance: -
d_gene: -
j_gene: TRBJ1-6
CDR3nt: TGTGCCTGGAGTTACCCGGGGGCCAATTCACCCCTCCACTTT
CDR3aa: CAWSYPGANSPLHF

v_gene: TRBV7-9
abundance: -
d_gene: TRBD1
j_gene: TRBJ1-1
CDR3nt: TGTGCCAGCAGCATGCACAGGGGTGGGGGCACTGAAGCTTTCTTT
CDR3aa: CASSMHRGGGTEAFF

v_gene: TRBV9
abundance: -
d_gene: TRBD1
j_gene: TRBJ2-7
CDR3nt: TGTGCCAGCAGCGTAGTTTCGACAGGGGTCCACGAGCAGTACTTC
CDR3aa: CASSVVSTGVHEQYF

v_gene: TRBV7-3
abundance: -
d_gene: TRBD1
j_gene: TRBJ2-3
CDR3nt: TGTGCCAGCAGCCCGACAGGGGGAGATACGCAGTATTTT
CDR3aa: CASSPTGGDTQYF

v_gene: TRBV2
abundance: -
d_gene: -
j_gene: TRBJ2-7
CDR3nt: TGTGCCAGCAGTGAAGCGCTTCTAGTCGGGGAGCAGTACTTC
CDR3aa: CASSEALLVGEQYF

v_gene: TRBV27
abundance: -
d_gene: TRBD1
j_gene: TRBJ2-7
CDR3nt: TGTGCCAGCAGTCCCTTTACAGGGGGGTACAACGAGCAGTACTTC
CDR3aa: CASSPFTGGYNEQYF

v_gene: TRBV11-2
abundance: -
d_gene: -
j_gene: TRBJ2-3
CDR3nt: TGTGCCAGCAGCTTAATAGCCGGAGGCAGGGGCTTGACAGATACGCAGTATTTT
CDR3aa: CASSLIAGGRGLTDTQYF

v_gene: TRBV28
abundance: -
d_gene: -
j_gene: TRBJ1-3
CDR3nt: TGTGCCAGCAGTTTAGGGGGCAGGGGCTCTGGAAACACCATATATTTT
CDR3aa: CASSLGGRGSGNTIYF

v_gene: TRBV18
abundance: -
d_gene: TRBD1
j_gene: TRBJ2-7
CDR3nt: TGTGCTTCGAGTGGACAGGGGTCCTACGAGCAGTACTTC
CDR3aa: CASSGQGSYEQYF

v_gene: TRBV9
abundance: -
d_gene: -
j_gene: TRBJ2-4
CDR3nt: TGTGCCAGCAGCGCCTCCCCGGTACTAGCCAAAAACATTCAGTACTTC
CDR3aa: CASSASPVLAKNIQYF

v_gene: TRBV7-2
abundance: few
d_gene: -
j_gene: TRBJ1-4
CDR3nt: TGTGCCAGCAGCTTTGGGGGCTCAGGGGAAAAACTGTTTTTT
CDR3aa: CASSFGGSGEKLFF

v_gene: TRBV9
abundance: few
d_gene: TRBD1
j_gene: TRBJ1-1
CDR3nt: TGTGCCAGCAACAGGGGACAGACGAACACTGAAGCTTTCTTT
CDR3aa: CASNRGQTNTEAFF

v_gene: TRBV7-9
abundance: -
d_gene: -
j_gene: TRBJ2-7
CDR3nt: TGTGCCAGCAGCTTAGTGGGAGGGGGCGAGCAGTACTTC
CDR3aa: CASSLVGGGEQYF

v_gene: TRBV28
abundance: -
d_gene: TRBD1
j_gene: TRBJ2-1
CDR3nt: TGTGCCAGCAATGTGGCCGGGACAGATGTGGAGCAGTTCTTC
CDR3aa: CASNVAGTDVEQFF

v_gene: TRBV29-1
abundance: -
d_gene: TRBD1
j_gene: TRBJ2-5
CDR3nt: TGCAGCGCACTACCGGGACAGACCCAAGAGACCCAGTACTTC
CDR3aa: CSALPGQTQETQYF

v_gene: TRBV2
abundance: -
d_gene: -
j_gene: TRBJ1-6
CDR3nt: TGTGCCAGCAGCGGAAATCGCTCACCCCTCCACTTT
CDR3aa: CASSGNRSPLHF

v_gene: TRBV5-1
abundance: -
d_gene: -
j_gene: TRBJ1-6
CDR3nt: TGCGCCAGCAGTTCAGACCTCGGACAAGGCAATTCACCCCTCCACTTT
CDR3aa: CASSSDLGQGNSPLHF

v_gene: TRBV27
abundance: -
d_gene: -
j_gene: TRBJ1-5
CDR3nt: TGTGCCAGCAGTTTTCTCTCAGGTGATCAGCCCCAGCATTTT
CDR3aa: CASSFLSGDQPQHF

v_gene: TRBV7-2
abundance: -
d_gene: TRBD1
j_gene: TRBJ1-2
CDR3nt: TGTGCCAGCAGACAATCAGGGGGGCTGGGCTACACCTTC
CDR3aa: CASRQSGGLGYTF